A selection of T cell receptor beta chains follows, all from one sample in a study of glioma-infiltrating T cells. TCRdb reprocessed the multiplex PCR reads with MiXCR, giving one entry per CDR3 protein. The table has around 100,000 distinct CDR3 sequences, roughly 30% seen once. The specimen was glioma tissue, nonneoplastic brain tissue, or PBMCs (not recorded which). The receptors originated from a human donor with low-grade glioma or glioblastoma, undergoing nonglioma brain surgery, or in good health (not recorded which). Each CDR3 is given with its conserved first and last residue. Each record gives: D gene, J gene, clone size, V gene, CDR3 DNA, CDR3 protein. A D gene is named only where the DNA matches it firmly. Clone size is given for some rows only: seen once, a few or many times, or a class if the clone is expanded.

>NA|TRBJ2-3|many|TRBV7-2
TGTGCCAGCAGCTTAGCGAGAGCTCCCACGCAGTATTTT
CASSLARAPTQYF
>NA|TRBJ1-5|many|TRBV10-3
TGTGCCATCAGTGGAGCCGGTAAAAATCAGCCCCAGCATTTT
CAISGAGKNQPQHF
>NA|TRBJ1-5|many|TRBV15
TGTGCCACCAGCAGAGAGATAAGCAATCAGCCCCAGCATTTT
CATSREISNQPQHF
>NA|TRBJ1-6|many|TRBV6-2/TRBV6-3
TGTGCCAGCAGTTACTCGGGACGGTATAATTCACCCCTCCACTTT
CASSYSGRYNSPLHF
>NA|TRBJ1-6|few|TRBV7-7
TGTGCTAGCAGCTTGGGTTCCGGGGGACTTAATTCACCCCTCCACTTT
CASSLGSGGLNSPLHF
>NA|TRBJ2-7|few|TRBV5-1
TGCGCCAGCAGCCGCCTGACAGGACCCCAGTACGAGCAGTACTTC
CASSRLTGPQYEQYF
>TRBD1|TRBJ2-3|many|TRBV20-1
TGCAGTAAAATGGGACAGACCACAGATACGCAGTATTTT
CSKMGQTTDTQYF
>NA|TRBJ1-1|NA|TRBV7-9
TGTGCCAGCAGCTTATTGAGTAACACTGAAGCTTTCTTT
CASSLLSNTEAFF
>TRBD2|TRBJ2-5|few|TRBV7-9
TGTGCCAGCCTTAAGACGGGGGGTGGAGAGACCCAGTACTTC
CASLKTGGGETQYF
>NA|TRBJ2-7|NA|TRBV12-3/TRBV12-4
TGTGCCAGCAGTTTAATACCCTCTTTCTACGAGCAGTACTTC
CASSLIPSFYEQYF
>NA|TRBJ1-4|NA|TRBV9
TGTGCCAGCAGCGTCGGTGGGCAGGGAACGGAAAAAATGTTTTTT
CASSVGGQGTEKMFF
>TRBD1|TRBJ2-3|NA|TRBV19
TGTGCCAGTAGTGGACAGGGACAGGGGCTTTCAGATACGCAGTATTTT
CASSGQGQGLSDTQYF
>NA|TRBJ1-5|many|TRBV27
TGTGCCAGCAGTTTCGGGGGTTATCGGGGCAATCAGCCCCAGCATTTT
CASSFGGYRGNQPQHF
>NA|TRBJ1-1|few|TRBV4-1
TGCGCCAGCAGCCAAGCGGGGAGAAGCAAACAGGGTGAAGCTTTCTTT
CASSQAGRSKQGEAFF
>NA|TRBJ2-1|NA|TRBV30
TGTGCCTGGAGCCTGGGCCAAAACAATGAGCAGTTCTTC
CAWSLGQNNEQFF
>NA|TRBJ2-3|many|TRBV20-1
TGCAGTGCTAGAGATCTTGGAGATACGCAGTATTTT
CSARDLGDTQYF
>NA|TRBJ1-5|NA|TRBV24-1
TGTGCCACCAGTGATTTCAGCAGCAATCAGCCCAAGCATTTT
CATSDFSSNQPKHF
>NA|TRBJ1-1|NA|TRBV20-1
TGCAGTGCTAGAGGGGAGAACACTGAAGCTTTCTTT
CSARGENTEAFF
>NA|TRBJ1-5|many|TRBV7-9
TGTGCCAGCAGCTTGGGGAATGCCGGTCAGCCCCAGCATTTT
CASSLGNAGQPQHF
>NA|TRBJ1-5|many|TRBV20-1
TGCAGTGCCAACACCCCGAGAGACAGAAATCAGCCCCAGCATTTT
CSANTPRDRNQPQHF
>NA|TRBJ2-3|few|TRBV2
TGTGCCAGCAGTTTACAGGGTCGGGGGACAGATACGCAGTATTTT
CASSLQGRGTDTQYF
>NA|TRBJ2-1|NA|TRBV19
TGTGCCAGTATCTCCTACGATGAGCAGTTCTTC
CASISYDEQFF
>NA|TRBJ2-7|few|TRBV6-1
TGTGCCAGCAGTGAAGCGGGACACGACTACGAGCAGTACTTC
CASSEAGHDYEQYF
>NA|TRBJ2-7|NA|TRBV19
TGTGCCAGTTCCGGACAGACGGCCTACGAGCAGTACTTC
CASSGQTAYEQYF
>NA|TRBJ1-6|many|TRBV7-9
TGTGCCAGCAGCTTGGGACCGTCTTACAATTCACCCCTCCACTTT
CASSLGPSYNSPLHF
>NA|TRBJ1-5|NA|TRBV3-1
TGTGCCAGCAGCCAAGCTAGTAAAAATCAGCCCCAGCATTTT
CASSQASKNQPQHF
>NA|TRBJ1-1|few|TRBV10-3
TGTGCCATCAGTGAGTCGACCGGGAGGGATTATGCTTTCTTT
CAISESTGRDYAFF
>TRBD2|TRBJ2-1|NA|TRBV5-4
TGTGCCAGCAGCCCAGGACTAGCGGGTTACAATGAGCAGTTCTTC
CASSPGLAGYNEQFF
>NA|TRBJ2-7|few|TRBV3-1
TGTGCCAGCTCGGCCAGGGGAAACTACGAGCAGTACTTC
CASSARGNYEQYF
>NA|TRBJ2-7|many|TRBV6-1
TGTGCCAGCACTCTTACTCCCCGTGGTCGGTACGAGCAGTACTTC
CASTLTPRGRYEQYF
>NA|TRBJ2-6|NA|TRBV6-1
TGTGCCAGCAGTTTCAAGCCCTACCGAACCTCTGGGGCCAACGTCCTGACTTTC
CASSFKPYRTSGANVLTF
>TRBD2|TRBJ2-1|many|TRBV7-2
TGTGCCAGCAGCCCTGCCGTCGGGGGGGCCTACAATGAGCAGTTCTTC
CASSPAVGGAYNEQFF
>TRBD1|TRBJ1-4|NA|TRBV7-8
TGTGCCAGCAGCCAGGGGGTTCACGGTGAAAAACTGTTTTTT
CASSQGVHGEKLFF
>NA|TRBJ1-1|many|TRBV25-1
TGTGCCAGCAGTGAAACCCTAGGACAGTTCACTGAAGCTTTCTTT
CASSETLGQFTEAFF
>NA|TRBJ2-1|many|TRBV20-1
TGCAGTGCCGCAATAGGGGTGACCTACAATGAGCAGTTCTTC
CSAAIGVTYNEQFF
>TRBD2|TRBJ2-3|few|TRBV29-1
TGCAGCGTCCTACTAGCGGGGTTGGATACGCAGTATTTT
CSVLLAGLDTQYF
>TRBD2|TRBJ2-5|NA|TRBV7-2
TGTGCCAGCAGTTTTCCGGGACTAGGGAAAGAGACCAAGTACTTC
CASSFPGLGKETKYF
>TRBD2|TRBJ2-5|NA|TRBV14
TGTGCCAGCAGCCAATTGCCGACTAGCGGGGAGTACTTC
CASSQLPTSGEYF
>NA|TRBJ1-1|many|TRBV7-8
TGTGCCAGCAGCACCCTATACAGGGCTTCAAAGTTCGCTTTCTTT
CASSTLYRASKFAFF
>TRBD1|TRBJ2-3|few|TRBV10-3
TGTGCCATCAGTGATCAGGGGGACAGGGGTCGAAGAGAGCAGTATTTT
CAISDQGDRGRREQYF
>TRBD1|TRBJ2-4|few|TRBV4-3
TGCGCCAGCAGCCAAGAAGGGTCCAGGGGGCCAGACATTCAATACTTC
CASSQEGSRGPDIQYF
>NA|TRBJ1-2|many|TRBV20-1
TGCAGTGCTAGAGATGTACAGGATGCTAACTATGGCTACACCTTC
CSARDVQDANYGYTF
>TRBD1|TRBJ1-1|many|TRBV27
TGTGCCAGCAGTTACCAGGGGGGGCGCACTGAAGCTTTCTTT
CASSYQGGRTEAFF
>NA|TRBJ2-1|NA|TRBV12-3/TRBV12-4
TGTGCCAGCTCCACCTTCAAGGAAGGGAATGAGCAGTTCTTC
CASSTFKEGNEQFF
>NA|TRBJ2-5|NA|TRBV4-1
TGCGCCAGCAGCCAATGGCAGGGGGAGACCCAGTACTTC
CASSQWQGETQYF
>NA|TRBJ1-6|many|TRBV20-1
TGCAGTGCTAGTAAACAGGGCGCCGGGAATTCACCCCTCCACTTT
CSASKQGAGNSPLHF
>TRBD2|TRBJ2-7|NA|TRBV9
TGTGCCAGCAGCGTAACTAGCGGACAAGGCCAGCAGTACTTC
CASSVTSGQGQQYF
>NA|TRBJ1-2|many|TRBV20-1
TGCAGTGCTAAGGAGGGGGTTAGCTACACCTTC
CSAKEGVSYTF
>TRBD1|TRBJ1-2|few|TRBV12-3/TRBV12-4
TGTGCCAGCAGTTTCAGCGACAGGGTAGGGTATGGCTACACCTTC
CASSFSDRVGYGYTF
>NA|TRBJ2-5|NA|TRBV7-8
TGTGCCAGCAGCTTCATGGGGCCCGCGCGGACCCAGTACTTC
CASSFMGPARTQYF
>NA|TRBJ1-1|few|TRBV18
TGTGCCAGCTCCCTCTCGTTTAACACTGAAGCTTTCTTT
CASSLSFNTEAFF
>NA|TRBJ2-7|few|TRBV4-1
TGCGCCAGCAGCCAAGATCGGGGGTCTTCCTACGAGCAGTACTTC
CASSQDRGSSYEQYF
>TRBD1|TRBJ1-1|many|TRBV12-3/TRBV12-4
TGTGCCAGCAACCGACAGGGGGGTCGAACTGAAGCTTTCTTT
CASNRQGGRTEAFF
>TRBD1|TRBJ1-5|NA|TRBV2
TGTGCCAGCACCGGACAGGGCGGCAATCAGCCGCAGCATTTT
CASTGQGGNQPQHF
>TRBD1|TRBJ1-3|many|TRBV7-8
TGTGCCAGCAGCTTAGCGAACAGGGGCTCTGGAAACACCATATATTTT
CASSLANRGSGNTIYF
>NA|TRBJ2-5|many|TRBV28
TGTGCCAGCAGCCTTCAGGGGCCAGAGACCCAGTACTTC
CASSLQGPETQYF
>TRBD2|TRBJ2-4|few|TRBV18
TGTGCCAGCTCACCACCGCAAGCGGGGGACAAAAACATTCAGTACTTC
CASSPPQAGDKNIQYF